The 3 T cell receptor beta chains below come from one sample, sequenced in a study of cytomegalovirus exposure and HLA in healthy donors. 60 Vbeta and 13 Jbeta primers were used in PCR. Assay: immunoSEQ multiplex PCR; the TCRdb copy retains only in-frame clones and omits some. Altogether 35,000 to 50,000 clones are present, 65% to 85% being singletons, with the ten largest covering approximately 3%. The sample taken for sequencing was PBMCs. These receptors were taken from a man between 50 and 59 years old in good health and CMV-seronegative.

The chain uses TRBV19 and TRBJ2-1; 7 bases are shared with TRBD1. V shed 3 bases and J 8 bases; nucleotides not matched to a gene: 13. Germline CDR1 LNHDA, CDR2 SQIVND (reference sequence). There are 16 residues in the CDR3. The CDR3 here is CASSIGSGTVSDEQFF. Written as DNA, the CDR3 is TGTGCCAGTAGTATCGGATCCGGGACAGTTAGCGATGAGCAGTTCTTC.

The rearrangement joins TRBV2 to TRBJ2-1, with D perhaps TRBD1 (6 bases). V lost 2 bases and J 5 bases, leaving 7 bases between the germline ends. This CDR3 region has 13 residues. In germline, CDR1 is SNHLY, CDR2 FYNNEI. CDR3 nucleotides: TGTGCCAGCAGTGAAAGACAGGACAATGAGCAGTTCTTC. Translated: CASSERQDNEQFF.

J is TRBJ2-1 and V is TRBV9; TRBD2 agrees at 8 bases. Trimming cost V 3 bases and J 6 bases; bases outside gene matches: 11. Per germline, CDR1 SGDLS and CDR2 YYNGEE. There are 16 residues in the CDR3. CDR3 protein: CASSEGSGRIANEQFF. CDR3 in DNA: TGTGCCAGCAGCGAGGGGAGCGGGAGAATCGCCAATGAGCAGTTCTTC. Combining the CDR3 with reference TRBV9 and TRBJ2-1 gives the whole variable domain DSGVTQTPKHLITATGQRVTLRCSPRSGDLSVYWYQQSLDQGLQFLIQYYNGEERAKGNILERFSAQQFPDLHSELNLSSLELGDSALYFCASSEGSGRIANEQFFGPGTRLTVL.